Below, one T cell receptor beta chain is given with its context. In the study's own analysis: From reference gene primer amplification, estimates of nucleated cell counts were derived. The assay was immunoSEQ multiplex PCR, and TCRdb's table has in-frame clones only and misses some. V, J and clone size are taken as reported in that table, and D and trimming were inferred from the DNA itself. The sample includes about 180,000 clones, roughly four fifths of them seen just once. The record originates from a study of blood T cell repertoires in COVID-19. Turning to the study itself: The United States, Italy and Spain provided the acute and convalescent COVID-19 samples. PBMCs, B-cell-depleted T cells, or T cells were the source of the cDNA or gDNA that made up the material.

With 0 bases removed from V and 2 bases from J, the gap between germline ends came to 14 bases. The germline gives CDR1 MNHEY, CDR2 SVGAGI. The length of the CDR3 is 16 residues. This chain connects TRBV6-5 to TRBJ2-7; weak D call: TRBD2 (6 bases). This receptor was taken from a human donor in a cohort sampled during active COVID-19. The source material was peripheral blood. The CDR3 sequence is CASSYSLRDFAYEQYF. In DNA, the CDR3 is TGTGCCAGCAGTTACTCGCTCCGGGACTTTGCCTACGAGCAGTACTTC.